The present entry profiles one TCR beta chain with its context. Each CDR3 protein gets one entry after TCRdb re-called the RT-PCR reads with MiXCR. The repertoire has around 200,000 distinct CDR3 sequences, around 40% of them found once; the top ten carry 9.5% to 13%. This sample is drawn from a study of patients and donors after allogeneic stem cell transplantation. The CDR3 has 14 residues. Germline V gives CDR1 ENHRY, CDR2 SYGVKD. J gave up 6 bases and V 3 bases, and 4 bases lay outside the gene matches. The source material was blood, either unsorted or a sorted T cell fraction (not recorded which). The receptor's source is a human donor who was either an allogeneic HSCT recipient or a stem cell or donor lymphocyte infusion donor (not recorded which). It is not recorded whose cells these are; they may come from a transplant donor. This sequence joins TRBV10-3 and TRBJ1-5; the match to TRBD1 covers 8 bases. The CDR3 reads CAISEGQGFQPQHF. The CDR3 nucleotides read TGTGCCATCAGTGAAGGACAGGGTTTTCAGCCCCAGCATTTT.